Listed here is a single T cell receptor (beta chain). The antigen is unknown. The CDR3 runs to 16 residues. Trimming pared 0 bases from V and 2 bases from J, leaving 11 bases between. Germline CDR1 is ENHRY and CDR2 is SYGVKD. The data stem from a study of cytomegalovirus exposure and HLA in healthy donors. This cohort consisted of healthy bone marrow donors. In the PCR, 60 Vbeta and 13 Jbeta primers were used. TCRdb's copy holds only in-frame clones and misses some; the assay was immunoSEQ multiplex PCR. The sample records about 98,000 clones, roughly 76% being singletons. General observations from the study: A later analysis showed HLA-associated TCR beta chains outstripping equally common others in clonal expansion.

This rearrangement joins TRBV10-3 to TRBJ2-1, with D perhaps TRBD2 (6 bases). This receptor was obtained from a middle-aged man in good health and CMV-seronegative. The specimen was PBMCs. CDR3 region: CAISESVGSAYNEQFF. The CDR3 region has the DNA TGTGCCATCAGTGAGTCGGTCGGGAGTGCCTACAATGAGCAGTTCTTC.